This T cell receptor beta chain originates from a study of blood T cells in healthy people across ages. Regarding this clonotype: The antigen is undetermined.

Combining a sample-barcoded 5' primer with a J-beta primer mix, a second PCR ran for roughly 7 to 12 cycles. Carrying 12 random nucleotides, a template-switch adaptor labeled each individual cDNA molecule. TCRdb itself ran the 5' RACE reads through MiXCR, one entry per CDR3 protein. The sample has about 680,000 distinct CDR3 sequences, approximately 50% seen once. General observations from the study: Per million T cells, TCR beta diversity dropped about linearly as age rose. Higher diversity, along with more naive CD4+ cells, distinguished long-lived donors from aged donors.

The sample, 7.5 to 10 milliliters of peripheral blood, was drawn from each donor. The germline V gene encodes CDR1 LGHNA and CDR2 YSLEER. This CDR3 is built from 13 residues. The origin of this receptor is a woman aged 55-70 years in good health. Source material: blood. This chain links TRBV4-3 with TRBJ2-1, with 7 bases identical to TRBD2. The J call is uncertain, as TRBJ2-7 better fits the DNA end. CDR3 coding DNA: TGCGCCAGCGGGCGGGAGATCTACAATGAGCAGTACTTC. Translation: CASGREIYNEQYF.